The rows below give T cell receptor beta chains drawn from one sample of a study of cytomegalovirus exposure and HLA in healthy donors. The table came from immunoSEQ multiplex PCR; TCRdb's copy has only in-frame clones and leaves some out. The table includes some 180,000 clones, over 75% detected once. Sequencing input: PBMCs. These receptors were collected from a girl less than two years old in good health and CMV-seronegative. Each CDR3 is given with its conserved first and last residue. The order of the fields is V gene, CDR3 length, J gene, CDR3 protein.

v_call: TRBV5-6; cdr3_length: 14; j_call: TRBJ2-1; cdr3_aa: CASSLVDSVNEQFF
v_call: TRBV19; cdr3_length: 12; j_call: TRBJ2-7; cdr3_aa: CARVTGGNEQYF
v_call: TRBV6-1; cdr3_length: 16; j_call: TRBJ2-7; cdr3_aa: CASSEVTGTGDREQYF
v_call: TRBV27; cdr3_length: 18; j_call: TRBJ2-6; cdr3_aa: CASRAGTRTFSGANVLTF
v_call: TRBV5-1; cdr3_length: 14; j_call: TRBJ2-1; cdr3_aa: CASSRLQGSNEQFF
v_call: TRBV6-4; cdr3_length: 16; j_call: TRBJ2-3; cdr3_aa: CASSDLAGGPRDTQYF
v_call: TRBV9; cdr3_length: 14; j_call: TRBJ2-1; cdr3_aa: CASSPQDRYNEQFF
v_call: TRBV7-2; cdr3_length: 15; j_call: TRBJ2-2; cdr3_aa: CASSLGGPYTGELFF
v_call: TRBV4-1; cdr3_length: 21; j_call: TRBJ2-7; cdr3_aa: CASSQVPRPGLAGEAVYEQYF
v_call: TRBV13; cdr3_length: 16; j_call: TRBJ1-2; cdr3_aa: CASSPRGRGGNYGYTF
v_call: TRBV5-1; cdr3_length: 14; j_call: TRBJ2-5; cdr3_aa: CASSLWTGGETQYF
v_call: TRBV29-1; cdr3_length: 13; j_call: TRBJ2-7; cdr3_aa: CSVVSGRTDEQYF
v_call: TRBV7-9; cdr3_length: 14; j_call: TRBJ2-1; cdr3_aa: CASSPAGAGNEQFF
v_call: TRBV13; cdr3_length: 17; j_call: TRBJ2-1; cdr3_aa: CASSLEPTGGVFDEQFF
v_call: TRBV18; cdr3_length: 15; j_call: TRBJ2-1; cdr3_aa: CASSPNRGGYNEQFF
v_call: TRBV20-1; cdr3_length: 10; j_call: TRBJ2-1; cdr3_aa: CSATRSMQFF
v_call: TRBV18; cdr3_length: 12; j_call: TRBJ1-2; cdr3_aa: CASSPDGRAYTF
v_call: TRBV2; cdr3_length: 13; j_call: TRBJ2-7; cdr3_aa: CASTLDYSYEQYF
v_call: TRBV27; cdr3_length: 16; j_call: TRBJ2-3; cdr3_aa: CASSDLGTGGWDTQYF
v_call: TRBV11-2; cdr3_length: 12; j_call: TRBJ2-4; cdr3_aa: CASSSGQNIQYF
v_call: TRBV5-1; cdr3_length: 17; j_call: TRBJ1-6; cdr3_aa: CASSARQGSSYNSPLHF
v_call: TRBV2; cdr3_length: 12; j_call: TRBJ1-3; cdr3_aa: CASGSSGNTIYF
v_call: TRBV7-8; cdr3_length: 16; j_call: TRBJ2-1; cdr3_aa: CASSPHASGGNNEQFF
v_call: TRBV6-5; cdr3_length: 15; j_call: TRBJ2-7; cdr3_aa: CASSYGQGTIYEQYF
v_call: TRBV5-6; cdr3_length: 13; j_call: TRBJ2-1; cdr3_aa: CASSREPNNEQFF
v_call: TRBV5-6; cdr3_length: 16; j_call: TRBJ1-4; cdr3_aa: CASSAGTAYGWKKLFF